The source of this T cell receptor (beta chain) is a study of patients and donors after allogeneic stem cell transplantation. CDR3 length equals 14 residues. V lost 8 bases to trimming and J lost 0 bases, with 13 bases between them. MiXCR was run by TCRdb on the RT-PCR reads, yielding one entry per CDR3 protein. The data contain around 150,000 distinct CDR3 sequences, about a third of them singletons. This clonotype was seen only a few times. The chain joins TRBV12-3 or TRBV12-4 to TRBJ1-1; D ambiguous. This clonotype was obtained from a human donor who was either an allogeneic HSCT recipient or a stem cell or donor lymphocyte infusion donor (not recorded which). It is not recorded whose cells these are; they may come from a transplant donor. The sample comprised blood, either unsorted or a sorted T cell fraction (not recorded which). The CDR3 sequence: CASGPRGMNTEAFF. DNA for the CDR3: TGTGCCAGCGGCCCCAGAGGCATGAACACTGAAGCTTTCTTT.